This T cell receptor (beta chain) was captured by sequencing in a study of T cells after yellow fever vaccination. General study results and limits: There was a possibility that FACS-sorted repertoires contained abundant clonotypes contaminating from the bulk population. Subsequent booster samples again held most clones from primary vaccination (under 98% CD4, just under 90% CD8).

This clonotype was counted at least ten times. Its antigen is currently unknown. CDR3 length: 13 amino acids. V lost 6 bases, J lost 1 base, and 9 bases lay in between. CDR1 is LNHDA and CDR2 is SQIVND in the germline V gene (reference sequence). 5'RACE template switching added a universal primer site and UMIs to TCR cDNA. TCRdb recomputed calls from the 5' RACE reads with MiXCR, one row per CDR3 protein. The data show 230,000 or so distinct CDR3 sequences, approximately 3.8% seen once. The specimen comprised PBMCs, sampled 15 days after the yellow fever booster vaccination. The chain uses TRBV19 and TRBJ1-1; D remains unclear. The TCR was taken from a man aged 18 to 30 who received the YFV17D yellow fever vaccine. The CDR3 region is CASRIQPNTEAFF. The CDR3 nucleotides read TGTGCCAGTAGGATACAGCCGAACACTGAAGCTTTCTTT.